This is a list of T cell receptor beta chains from one sample in a study of T cells in Graves' hyperthyroidism and ophthalmopathy. TCRdb ran MiXCR on the multiplex PCR reads and lists one entry per CDR3 protein. The sample contains approximately 590,000 distinct CDR3 sequences, about 15% of which appear only once. Sequencing was performed on blood. All receptors come from a young woman with Graves' hyperthyroidism. CDR3s include the opening cysteine and the closing phenylalanine or tryptophan.

>TRBV6-2/TRBV6-3
CASSFPWDAMNTEAFF
>TRBV4-1
CASSQDLGRIQETQYF
>TRBV5-6
CASHSQGGTEAFF
>TRBV5-1
CASSPSARDNYGYTF
>TRBV5-1
CASSLPGTYNEQFF
>TRBV6-1
CASTASYEQYF
>TRBV5-1
CASSLSPPGPSGANVLTF
>TRBV20-1
CSAGGNSNQPQHF
>TRBV27
CASRPPDGRTSGKYNEQFF
>TRBV7-2
CASSLQGPWGAFF
>TRBV25-1
CASSGDTGSYGYTF
>TRBV19
CASSPLGGRHNEQFF
>TRBV29-1
CSVEDLVAGTGTYEQYF
>TRBV29-1
CSASGTSGLGNEQFF
>TRBV27
CASSLEPGTGRDSNQPQHF
>TRBV20-1
CSARDPLSYEQYF
>TRBV6-1
CASIGVPGQGEEKLFF
>TRBV7-9
CASSPLAGVAGEQYF
>TRBV10-2
CASSEARSGEQFF
>TRBV6-2/TRBV6-3
CASKQREGHEQYF
>TRBV30
CAWSTTRANTDTQYF
>TRBV27
CASRETGGFEQYF
>TRBV11-2
CASSAEASTYNEQFF
>TRBV6-2/TRBV6-3
CASSYSWTSAGDTQYF
>TRBV7-8
CASSQARGQPQHF
>TRBV5-6
CASAGRGQGYGYTF
>TRBV12-3/TRBV12-4
CASNLGTSYEQYF
>TRBV10-1
CASSAASGGLTDTQYF
>TRBV20-1
CSARVNTGTPTNEKLFF
>TRBV6-5
CASSYPADNYGYTF
>TRBV27
CASSLSSGIYEQYF
>TRBV7-2
CASSSTGGDEKLFF
>TRBV27
CASGGARGYGYTF
>TRBV6-1
CASSPPGTGAYEQYF
>TRBV29-1
CSGIAGLRDTQYF
>TRBV3-1
CASSQEGTAGNTIYF
>TRBV7-2
CASSLAGILPQHF
>TRBV7-3
CASSPGQGYGCTF
>TRBV3-1
CASSRLPGDENSPLHF
>TRBV10-3
CAISESSRGQEKLFF
>TRBV11-2
CASSYQVRETEQYF
>TRBV20-1
CSATRRGGPKAGELFF
>TRBV7-8
CASSLGQVLAGNTIYF
>TRBV10-3
CAIRTGDFPEQYF
>TRBV20-1
CSARLAGTQETQYF
>TRBV7-9
CASSRLPPGPNYGYTF
>TRBV3-1
CASSQDWGPVEKLFF
>TRBV7-2
CASSREAGGNTGELFF
>TRBV6-1
CASSQGADEQYF
>TRBV5-1
CASSKGLGGTDTQYF
>TRBV27
CASRTTPTGGYGYTF
>TRBV20-1
CSARGTYQETQYF
>TRBV29-1
CSVEDIIRANNEQFF
>TRBV28
CASSNDRVGLAYNEQFF
>TRBV20-1
CSARGGSGSHEQFF
>TRBV29-1
CSVAPPGRHEQYF
>TRBV7-9
CASSYSPRQGRIEAFF
>TRBV5-4
CASSLAPGSYEQYF
>TRBV27
CASSSGTRLGELFF